These T cell receptor beta chains were read from a single sample in a study of shared T cell receptors in the human thymus. Data came from immunoSEQ multiplex PCR; TCRdb stores just in-frame clones and leaves some out. The data show about 380,000 clones, more than 85% seen once. Source material: thymocytes. The receptors were gathered from a human donor. Both conserved end residues are part of each CDR3. D genes are given only for firm matches.

>TRBJ1-5|TRBV12-1|.
TGTGCCAGCAGCTTTGTCAGGGAGACACCCAGCAATCAGCCCCAGCATTTT
CASSFVRETPSNQPQHF
>TRBJ2-6|TRBV9|TRBD2
TGTGCCAGCAGCACCGAGCGGGGGGACTCCTCTGGGGCCAACGTCCTGACTTTC
CASSTERGDSSGANVLTF
>TRBJ2-7|TRBV9|.
TGTGCCAGCAGCGTAGGTTGGAGTAGCGGATCCTACGAGCAGTACTTC
CASSVGWSSGSYEQYF
>TRBJ1-3|TRBV5-1|.
TGCGCCAGCCGCGACTACTTTCAGGGAAACACCATATATTTT
CASRDYFQGNTIYF
>TRBJ1-5|TRBV18|.
TGTGCCAGCTCACCAAGCGGGATTGATAGCAATCAGCCCCAGCATTTT
CASSPSGIDSNQPQHF
>TRBJ2-2|TRBV5-6|.
TGTGCCAGCAGCCTCTCTCGGAACACCGGGGAGCTGTTTTTT
CASSLSRNTGELFF
>TRBJ1-5|TRBV28|TRBD1
TGTGCCAGCAGTTTCGGTCCGACAGGGAAGCCCCAGCATTTT
CASSFGPTGKPQHF
>TRBJ2-2|TRBV9|.
TGTGCCAGCAAGGCGGACACCGGGGAGCTGTTTTTT
CASKADTGELFF
>TRBJ2-2|TRBV27|TRBD2
TGTGCCAGCAGTCCGGAGGGACTAGCGGTTAGAACCGGGGAGCTGTTTTTT
CASSPEGLAVRTGELFF
>TRBJ2-4|TRBV19|.
TGTGCCAGTAGTATGGATTTTTCCGAAGCCAAAAACATTCAGTACTTC
CASSMDFSEAKNIQYF
>TRBJ2-4|TRBV29-1|TRBD2
TGCAGCGTTGTTGGGACTAGATTCGCCAAAAACATTCAGTACTTC
CSVVGTRFAKNIQYF